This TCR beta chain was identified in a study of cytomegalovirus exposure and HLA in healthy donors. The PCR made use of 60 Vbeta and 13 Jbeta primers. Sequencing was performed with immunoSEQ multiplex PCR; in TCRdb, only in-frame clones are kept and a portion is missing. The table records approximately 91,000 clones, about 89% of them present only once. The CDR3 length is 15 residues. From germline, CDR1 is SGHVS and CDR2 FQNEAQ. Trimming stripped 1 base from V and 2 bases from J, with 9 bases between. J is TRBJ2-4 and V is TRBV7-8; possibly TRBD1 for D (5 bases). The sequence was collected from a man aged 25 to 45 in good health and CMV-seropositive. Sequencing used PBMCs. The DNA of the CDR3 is TGTGCCAGCAGCTTAGGGCGGACACCCAAAAACATTCAGTACTTC. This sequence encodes CASSLGRTPKNIQYF.